Sequencing of this T cell receptor (beta chain) was carried out in a study of cytomegalovirus exposure and HLA in healthy donors. Study-wide context: For the approximately 400 genotyped donors, approximately 82% fell within the Caucasian-associated ancestry cluster. Study observations and caveats: Cytomegalovirus association was assigned to around 150 TCR beta chains. It was shown in a later analysis that HLA-associated TCR beta chains were more clonally expanded than other, equally common chains.

V was clipped by 2 bases and J by 10 bases, with 9 bases between them. Germline V CDR1 and CDR2: MGHRA, YSYEKL. This CDR3 is 12 amino acids long. As concerns this clone: Its target is not known.

The PCR had 60 Vbeta and 13 Jbeta primers. Assay used: immunoSEQ multiplex PCR; TCRdb lists only in-frame clones, some missing. The sample contains more than 100,000 clones, 75% to 80% of which appear only once. Sample: PBMCs. This clonotype originated in a woman aged 55-70 years in good health and CMV-seronegative. The rearrangement uses TRBV4-1 and TRBJ2-1, with D maybe TRBD2 (6 bases). The CDR3, as DNA: TGCGCCAGCAGCCAACGGGGGTTCGAGCAGTTCTTC. Translation gives CASSQRGFEQFF.